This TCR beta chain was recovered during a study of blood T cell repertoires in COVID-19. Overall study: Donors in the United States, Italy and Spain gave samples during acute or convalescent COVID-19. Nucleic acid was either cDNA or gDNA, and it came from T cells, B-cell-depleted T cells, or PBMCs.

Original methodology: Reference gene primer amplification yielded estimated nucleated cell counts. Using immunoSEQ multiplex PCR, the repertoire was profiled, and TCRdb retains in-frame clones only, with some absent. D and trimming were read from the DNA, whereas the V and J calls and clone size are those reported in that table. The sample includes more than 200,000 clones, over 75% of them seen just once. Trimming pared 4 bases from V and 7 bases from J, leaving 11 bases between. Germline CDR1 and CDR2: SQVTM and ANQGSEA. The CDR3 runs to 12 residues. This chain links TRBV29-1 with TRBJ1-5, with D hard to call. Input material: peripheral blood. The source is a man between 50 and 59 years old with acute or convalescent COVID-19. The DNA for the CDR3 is TGCAGCGTTGGGGAGGGATACCAGCCCCAGCATTTT. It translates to CSVGEGYQPQHF.